Sequencing of this T cell receptor beta chain was carried out in a study of shared clonotypes between healthy human individuals. Clones were read by immunoSEQ multiplex PCR, and TCRdb kept only the in-frame ones, dropping some. The top ten hold about 1.8% of the sample, which has about 730,000 clones, approximately 72% seen once. From germline, CDR1 is GTSNPN and CDR2 SVGIG (reference sequence). The CDR3 has 13 residues. V was clipped by 1 base and J by 8 bases, with 9 bases between them. The rearrangement joins TRBV30 to TRBJ1-6; no firm D call. The source of this sequence is a woman in her thirties in good health. Sequenced sample: memory CD4+ T cells sorted from blood. Noted subset: CD45RA-negative fraction. The CDR3 DNA sequence: TGTGCCTGGAGTGGTGCCTTGGATTCACCCCTCCACTTT. As protein: CAWSGALDSPLHF. The variable domain in full, completed from reference TRBV30 and TRBJ1-6, reads SQTIHQWPATLVQPVGSPLSLECTVEGTSNPNLYWYRQAAGRGLQLLFYSVGIGQISSEVPQNLSASRPQDRQFILSSKKLLLSDSGFYLCAWSGALDSPLHFGNGTRLTVT.